What follows is one T cell receptor (beta chain) and its context. Its antigen specificity is not known. No per-base quality is available; no much larger clone lies one base away. These data come from a study of shared clonotypes between healthy human individuals (dated by TCRdb to about 2020). Regarding the study in general: Three men and a couple of women, aged 18 to 49 years, made up the cohort. For each donor, CD4 naive and CD4 memory were each given three plates, CD8 naive was given two plates, and CD8 memory was given one plate. To estimate repertoire size and how much clonotypes are shared between individuals, the study performed deep sequencing of blood TCR repertoires from roughly five healthy adults. To increase sequencing depth and limit assay-specific biases, different laboratories used diverse techniques to prepare libraries and sequence TCR repertoires. Each donor's leukapheresis produced roughly between roughly 0.85 and 10 billion PBMCs.

From the germline V gene, CDR1 is SNHLY and CDR2 is FYNNEI. Spanning cysteine to phenylalanine, the CDR3 consists of 12 amino acids. The read is trimmed to its CDR3 DNA, 36 bases read in frame from base 1. V drops 8 bases and J drops 5 bases, leaving 9 bases in between. Results the study describes overall, beyond this receptor: Sampling was limited to blood, and TCR repertoires in tissue likely differ from TCR repertoires in blood. Even with the large sequencing depth, rarefaction of the sorted-subset datasets indicated that sequencing was incomplete. Approximately 4.8% of naive CD4, around 4% of naive CD8, approximately 2% of memory CD4, and 0.4% of memory CD8 clonotypes were shared across four donors. Larger estimated clonotype richness was generally found for naive subsets than for memory subsets. Clonotypes shared by all four sorted-subset donors showed higher generation probabilities than non-shared clonotypes. Because the study included a small number of donors, the genetic and exposure-history diversity represented was limited. Pairwise subsampling indicated that sequencing depth was expected to affect the degree of clonotype sharing among donors.

Using the deep immunoSEQ assay, TCR CDR3 regions were amplified from genomic DNA by multiplex PCR. For each cell subset, the extracted genomic DNA was distributed evenly across all wells of several immunoSEQ 96-well plates, and each plate served as one replicate. For sorted subsets, about 0.2 ug genomic DNA, equal to about 30,000 T cell genomes, was loaded into each replicate PCR. Purified libraries were measured with a Qubit 3.0 fluorometer, size-checked on a Bioanalyzer 2100, and measured again with the KAPA Library Quantification kit. Every immunoSEQ 96-well plate was sequenced on a dedicated single-read 150-cycle Illumina NextSeq 550 flow cell. The authors processed their data as follows. Because the immunoSEQ output held only junctional sequences and lacked quality scores, the filtering could not match the filtering applied to full-length reads. Sequences were annotated with PyIR, a Python wrapper for IgBLAST v1.9, using IMGT germline references to assign V/J genes and CDR3. Reads with weak V/J assignments (E-value above 1e-6), missing CDR3, stop codons, out-of-frame junctions, or ambiguous translated residues were removed. V3J clonotypes were defined by identical inferred V gene, J gene, and CDR3 amino acid sequence. Percentage overlap between repertoires was calculated by dividing the number of shared unique clonotypes by the size of the smaller repertoire. RTK rarefaction, the Chao1 estimator, and Recon v2.1 estimates of unobserved clonotypes were used to assess repertoire richness. OLGA was used to compute generation probabilities for all TCRbeta clonotypes that the gDNA method yielded from a handful of donors. Drawn from immuneACCESS, this table holds only the in-frame rearrangements with V and J called that TCRdb kept. Clones are partly lost; checked studies trace under half to an unresolved V gene and leave the rest unexplained. The V and J calls and clone size come from that table; D and trimming were worked out from the DNA. The sample data list about 1 million clones, and roughly 70% of these were observed just once. The top ten clonotypes cover over 1.3% of the sample.

Donors were healthy HIV-negative adults with no recently reported acute infections or vaccinations. Every donor was a Caucasian adult living in Nashville, Tennessee, USA. CD4+ T cells were enriched through magnetic negative selection, after which naive cells were positively selected on CD45RA and the remaining negative fraction served as the memory subset. Blood was collected by leukapheresis, and PBMCs were isolated by Ficoll-Histopaque density gradient centrifugation and then cryopreserved in liquid nitrogen vapor phase. Analytical flow cytometry was used to check the purity and quantity of every magnetically sorted T cell population. Genomic DNA was isolated from each sorted fraction and quantified by UV absorbance on a Nanodrop 2000c.

The sample was memory CD4+ T cells sorted from blood. The cell subset or site label, as the study defines it: CD45RA-negative fraction. The TCR was taken from a man younger than 35 in good health. Here the chain combines TRBV2 and TRBJ1-4, with an unclear D gene assignment. The DNA is as follows: TGTGCCAGCCGACGGCGGAATGAAAAACTGTTTTTT. It is translated as CASRRRNEKLFF.